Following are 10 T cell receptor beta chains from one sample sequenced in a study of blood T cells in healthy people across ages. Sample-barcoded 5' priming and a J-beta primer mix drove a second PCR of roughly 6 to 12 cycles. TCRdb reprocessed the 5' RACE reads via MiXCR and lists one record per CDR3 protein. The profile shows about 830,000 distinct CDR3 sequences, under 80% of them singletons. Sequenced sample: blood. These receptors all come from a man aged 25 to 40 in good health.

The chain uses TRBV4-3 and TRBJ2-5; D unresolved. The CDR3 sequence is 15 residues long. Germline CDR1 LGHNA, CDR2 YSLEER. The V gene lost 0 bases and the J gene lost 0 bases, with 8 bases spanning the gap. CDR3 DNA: TGCGCCAGCAGCCAAGATTTTGGCCACCAAGAGACCCAGTACTTC. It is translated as CASSQDFGHQETQYF.

The CDR3 sequence: CASRRGDAYGYTF. The DNA for the CDR3 is TGTGCCAGCAGACGGGGCGACGCCTATGGCTACACCTTC. The chain is built from TRBV12-3 or TRBV12-4 and TRBJ1-2, with TRBD1 as a possible D gene (5 bases). The CDR3 covers 13 residues. Trimming removed 6 bases from V and 4 bases from J, with 12 bases in between.

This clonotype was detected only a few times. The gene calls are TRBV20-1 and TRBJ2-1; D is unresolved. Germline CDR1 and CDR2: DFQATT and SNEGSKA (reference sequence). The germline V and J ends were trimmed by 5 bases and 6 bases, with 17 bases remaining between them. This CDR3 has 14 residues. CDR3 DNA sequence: TGCAGTGCTCCTCCAGGAACCTCTTTCAATGAGCAGTTCTTC. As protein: CSAPPGTSFNEQFF.

This CDR3 is CSARDHRTSGEYQETQYF. In nucleotides, the CDR3 is TGCAGTGCTAGAGATCATCGGACTAGCGGGGAGTACCAAGAGACCCAGTACTTC. The chain joins TRBV20-1 to TRBJ2-5, with 12 bases identical to TRBD2. This CDR3 comprises 18 residues. The V gene's germline CDR1 is DFQATT and CDR2 SNEGSKA (reference sequence). J was trimmed by 0 bases and V by 0 bases; bases with no gene match: 8.

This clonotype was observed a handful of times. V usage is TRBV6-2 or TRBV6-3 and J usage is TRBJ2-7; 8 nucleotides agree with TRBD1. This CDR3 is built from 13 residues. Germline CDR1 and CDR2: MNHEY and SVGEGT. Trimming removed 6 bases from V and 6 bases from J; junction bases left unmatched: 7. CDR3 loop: CASSPDRVGEQYF. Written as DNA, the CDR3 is TGTGCCAGCAGCCCGGACAGGGTCGGCGAGCAGTACTTC.

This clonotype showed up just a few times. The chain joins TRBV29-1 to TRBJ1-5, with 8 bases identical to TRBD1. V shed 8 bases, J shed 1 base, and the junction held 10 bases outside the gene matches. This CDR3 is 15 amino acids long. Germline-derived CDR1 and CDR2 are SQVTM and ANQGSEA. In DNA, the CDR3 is TGCAGCACCCTGACAGGGGATGGGAGCAATCAGCCCCAGCATTTT. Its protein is CSTLTGDGSNQPQHF.

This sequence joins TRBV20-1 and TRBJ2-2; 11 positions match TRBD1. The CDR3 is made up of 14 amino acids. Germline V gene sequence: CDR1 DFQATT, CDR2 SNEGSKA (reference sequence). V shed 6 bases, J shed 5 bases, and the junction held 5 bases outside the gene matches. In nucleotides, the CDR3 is TGCAGTGCGTTTGGGACAGGGGGTACCGGGGAGCTGTTTTTT. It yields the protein CSAFGTGGTGELFF.

This CDR3 is CASRVAGDASYEQYF. In DNA, the CDR3 is TGTGCCAGCAGAGTTGCGGGGGATGCCTCCTACGAGCAGTACTTC. This chain links TRBV6-5 with TRBJ2-7; the match to TRBD2 covers 7 bases. Germline V gives CDR1 MNHEY, CDR2 SVGAGI. Trimming cost V 6 bases and J 0 bases; bases outside gene matches: 8. The CDR3 runs 15 residues.

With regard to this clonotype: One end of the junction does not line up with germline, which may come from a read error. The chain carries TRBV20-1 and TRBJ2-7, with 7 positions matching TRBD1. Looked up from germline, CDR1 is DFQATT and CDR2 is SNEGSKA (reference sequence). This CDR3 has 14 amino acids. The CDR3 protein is CSAPGQHFSYELYF. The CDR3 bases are TGCAGTGCTCCGGGACAGCACTTCTCCTACGAGCTGTACTTC.

CDR3 DNA: TGTGCCAGCAGCCAAGATCTTGCATTCGACTATGGCTACACCTTC. It translates to CASSQDLAFDYGYTF. The gene calls are TRBV3-1 and TRBJ1-2; D is unclear. This CDR3 spans 15 amino acids. Per the germline V gene, CDR1 is LGHDT and CDR2 is YNNKEL (reference sequence). Trimming removed 0 bases at V and 3 bases at J, with 11 bases between.